A single sample gave rise to the 7 T cell receptor beta chains below, sequenced in a study of tumor and adjacent non-tumor tissue in lung cancer. The library came from three nested PCR rounds adapted from ARM-PCR protocols. MiXCR, applied by TCRdb to the multiplex PCR reads, yields one record per CDR3 protein. The profile covers over 80,000 distinct CDR3 sequences, with 80% appearing a single time and around 30% taken by the ten largest. This sample's RNA came from whole unsorted tissue. More than 3 cm separated this lung sample from the edge of the tumor. Sequenced: distant non-tumor lung tissue. Every receptor here comes from a man aged 55-75 years with small cell lung cancer.

This sequence joins TRBV7-6 and TRBJ2-7; D call uncertain. This CDR3 has 13 residues. Per the germline V gene, CDR1 is SGHVS and CDR2 is FNYEAQ. The CDR3 DNA is TGTGGCTGCAGCCAAGGGCCAAAATACGAGCAGTACTTC. It specifies CGCSQGPKYEQYF. The full variable domain, rest sourced from reference TRBV7-6 and TRBJ2-7, is GAGVSQSPRYKVTKRGQDVALRCDPISGHVSLYWYRQALGQGPEFLTYFNYEAQQDKSGLPNDRFSAERPEGSISTLTIQRTEQRDSAMYRCGCSQGPKYEQYFGPGTRLTVT.

The chain recombines TRBV11-3 with TRBJ2-2; D might be TRBD1 or TRBD2, each matching 6 bases. Per the germline V gene, CDR1 is SGHNT and CDR2 is YENEEA. The CDR3 is 15 amino acids. V was shortened by 4 bases and J by 17 bases, with 26 bases between the two germline ends. Here the CDR3 reads CASSSGVSSGGDLFF. The CDR3 DNA reads TGTGCCAGCAGCTCAGGGGTCTCTTCAGGAGGGGACCTCTTTTTT. Full variable domain (missing parts from reference TRBV11-3 and TRBJ2-2): EAGVVQSPRYKIIEKKQPVAFWCNPISGHNTLYWYLQNLGQGPELLIRYENEEAVDDSQLPKDRFSAERLKGVDSTLKIQPAELGDSAVYLCASSSGVSSGGDLFFGEGSRLTVL.

This chain joins TRBV29-1 and TRBJ1-2; 8 bases match TRBD1. Germline V gives CDR1 SQVTM, CDR2 ANQGSEA. This CDR3 contains 13 residues. The CDR3, as DNA: TGCAACATTGTAAAGGACAGGGTTGATGGCTACACCTTC. This translates into CNIVKDRVDGYTF.

This clonotype appeared once. A much larger clonotype is one base distant, so this may be a read error. The rearrangement joins TRBV28 to TRBJ2-3; perhaps TRBD1 as D (7 bases). Trimming pared 5 bases from V and 3 bases from J, leaving 15 bases between. This CDR3 region has 15 residues. Germline V lookup: CDR1 MDHEN, CDR2 SYDVKM. CDR3 sequence reads: CASSPGEGATDTQYF. Written as DNA, the CDR3 is TGTGCCAGCAGTCCGGGAGAGGGGGCGACAGATACGCAGTATTTT.

There are a few counts of this clonotype. A single base separates this from a much larger clone, so it may be a read error. This chain connects TRBV5-5 to TRBJ2-3; D is perhaps TRBD2 (5 bases). The V end was cut by 7 bases, the J end by 1 base, with 19 bases between. The germline V gene encodes CDR1 SGHKS and CDR2 YYEKEE (reference sequence). This CDR3 is built from 16 residues. CDR3 region: CASRPLLAPCTDTQYF. The CDR3 DNA is TGTGCCAGCCGGCCGCTTCTAGCTCCTTGCACAGATACGCAGTATTTT.

For this clonotype: As the CDR3 is not closed by the conserved phenylalanine or tryptophan, this likely results from a read error. The chain employs TRBV12-3 or TRBV12-4 and TRBJ2-1; the match to TRBD1 covers 7 bases. The trim removed 7 bases at V and 5 bases at J, leaving 8 bases unmatched. This CDR3 comprises 14 residues. The CDR3 DNA follows: TGTGCCAGCAATACCGGGACAGAGCACAATGAGCAGTTCTTA. This gives the protein CASNTGTEHNEQFL.

V and J are TRBV4-2 and TRBJ1-2, with 10 bases aligning to TRBD1. CDR1 LGHNA and CDR2 YNFKEQ come from the germline V gene. The CDR3 totals 14 residues. V lost 10 bases to trimming and J lost 3 bases; unmatched junction nucleotides: 8. The CDR3 coding sequence is TGTGCCACCAACCAAGGGACAGGGGACTATGGCTACACCTTC. Protein: CATNQGTGDYGYTF.